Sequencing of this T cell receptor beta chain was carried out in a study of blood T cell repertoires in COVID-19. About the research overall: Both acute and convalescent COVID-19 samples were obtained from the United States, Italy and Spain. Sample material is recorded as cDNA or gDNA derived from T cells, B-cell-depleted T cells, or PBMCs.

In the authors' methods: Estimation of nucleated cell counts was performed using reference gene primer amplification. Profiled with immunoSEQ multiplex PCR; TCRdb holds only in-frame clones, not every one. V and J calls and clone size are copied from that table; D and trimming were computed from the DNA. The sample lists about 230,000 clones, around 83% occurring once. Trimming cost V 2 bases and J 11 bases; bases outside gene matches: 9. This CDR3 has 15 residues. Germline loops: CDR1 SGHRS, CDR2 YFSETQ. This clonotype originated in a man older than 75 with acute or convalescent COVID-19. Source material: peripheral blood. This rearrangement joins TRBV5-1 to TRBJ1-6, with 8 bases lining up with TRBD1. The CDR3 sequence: CASSLDGQGRPPLHF. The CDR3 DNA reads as TGCGCCAGCAGCTTAGACGGACAGGGTCGACCACCCCTCCACTTT.